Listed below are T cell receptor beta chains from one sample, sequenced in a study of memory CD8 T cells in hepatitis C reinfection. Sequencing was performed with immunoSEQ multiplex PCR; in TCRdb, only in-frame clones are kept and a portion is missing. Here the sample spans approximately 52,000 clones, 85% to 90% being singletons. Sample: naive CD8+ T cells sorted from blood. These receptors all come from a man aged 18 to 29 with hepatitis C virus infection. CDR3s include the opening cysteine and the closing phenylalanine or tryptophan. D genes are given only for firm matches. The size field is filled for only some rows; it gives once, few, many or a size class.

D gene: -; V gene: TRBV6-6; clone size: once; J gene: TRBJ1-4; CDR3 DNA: TGTGCCAGCAGCCTGGGGCCTGGGGAAAAACTGTTTTTT; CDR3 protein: CASSLGPGEKLFF
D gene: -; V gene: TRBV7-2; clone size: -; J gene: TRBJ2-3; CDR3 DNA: TGTGCCAGCAGCCTCCTACTAGGAAGCACAGATACGCAGTATTTT; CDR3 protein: CASSLLLGSTDTQYF
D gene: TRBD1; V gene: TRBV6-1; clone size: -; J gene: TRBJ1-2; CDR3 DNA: TGTGCCAGCAGCCCGACAGGGGGCGGTGATGGCTACACCTTC; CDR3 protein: CASSPTGGGDGYTF
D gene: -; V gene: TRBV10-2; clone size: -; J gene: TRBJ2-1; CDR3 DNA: TGCGCCAGCAGTGATTACTATGAGCAGTTCTTC; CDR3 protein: CASSDYYEQFF
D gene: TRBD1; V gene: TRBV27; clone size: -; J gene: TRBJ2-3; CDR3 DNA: TGTGCCAGCAGCAGGGACAGGGGGCTAGTAGATACGCAGTATTTT; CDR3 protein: CASSRDRGLVDTQYF
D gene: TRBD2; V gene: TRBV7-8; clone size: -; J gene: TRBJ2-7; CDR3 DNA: TGTGCCAGCAGCTTGTGGACTAGCGGGAGCACTGTTAGAGAGCAGTACTTC; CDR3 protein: CASSLWTSGSTVREQYF
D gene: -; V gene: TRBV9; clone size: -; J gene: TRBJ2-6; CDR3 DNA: TGTGCCAGCAGCGTAGACAGGATCGGAGGGGCCAACGTCCTGACTTTC; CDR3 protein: CASSVDRIGGANVLTF
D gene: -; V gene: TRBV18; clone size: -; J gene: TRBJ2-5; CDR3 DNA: TGTGCCAGCTCACCCCCAGACAGTTGGGAGACCCAGTACTTC; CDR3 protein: CASSPPDSWETQYF
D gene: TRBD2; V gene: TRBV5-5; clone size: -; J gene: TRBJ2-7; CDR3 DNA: TGTGCCAGCAGCTTGGCCATCACTAGCGGGAGTCTGTACGAGCAGTACTTC; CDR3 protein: CASSLAITSGSLYEQYF
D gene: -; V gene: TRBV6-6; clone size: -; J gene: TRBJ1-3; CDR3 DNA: TGTGCCAGCAGTCCAGGGGTAGGAAACACCATATATTTT; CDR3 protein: CASSPGVGNTIYF
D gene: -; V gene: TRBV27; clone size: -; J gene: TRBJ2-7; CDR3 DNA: TGTGCCAGCAGTTCCTCTACCGGGGATACCCCATCCGAGCAGTACTTC; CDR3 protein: CASSSSTGDTPSEQYF
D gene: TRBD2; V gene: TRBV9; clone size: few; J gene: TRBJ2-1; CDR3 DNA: TGTGCCAGCAGCGTAGACGGGGGGGCCTACAATGAGCAGTTCTTC; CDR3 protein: CASSVDGGAYNEQFF
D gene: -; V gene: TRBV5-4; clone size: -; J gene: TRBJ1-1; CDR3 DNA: TGTGCCAGCAGCTTGGAGAGTGAAGCTTTCTTT; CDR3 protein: CASSLESEAFF
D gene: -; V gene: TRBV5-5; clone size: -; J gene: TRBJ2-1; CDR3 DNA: TGTGCCAGCAGCTTGGATATCAGCTCCTACAATGAGCAGTTCTTC; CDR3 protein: CASSLDISSYNEQFF
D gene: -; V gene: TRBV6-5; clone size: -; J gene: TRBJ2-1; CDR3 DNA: TGTGCCAGCAGTTACACTAACTACAATGAGCAGTTCTTC; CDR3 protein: CASSYTNYNEQFF